The 15 T cell receptor beta chains below were found in one sample sequenced in a study of T cell repertoires and leukemia-associated antigens. For these TCRs, the target antigens are not known. TCRdb used MiXCR to reprocess the 5' RACE reads, holding one entry per CDR3 protein. The table has approximately 10,000 distinct CDR3 sequences, 43% seen once. Sequencing input: CD3+ T cells sorted from blood and cultured. The receptors stem from a female donor in good health.

This chain links TRBV5-6 with TRBJ1-6, with D hard to call. Trimming pared 3 bases from V and 7 bases from J, leaving 11 bases between. Germline V gives CDR1 SGHDT, CDR2 YYEEEE. The CDR3 is 14 residues long. The CDR3: CASSSGRRNSPLHF. The CDR3 DNA is TGTGCCAGCAGCTCAGGACGGAGGAATTCACCCCTCCACTTT.

Comment on this clonotype: One junction end disagrees with the germline gene, perhaps due to a read error. The rearrangement uses TRBV6-1 and TRBJ2-6; D is uncertain. Germline CDR1 and CDR2: MNHNS and SASEGT. The CDR3 is 16 residues long. The CDR3 sequence: CASSEFTGSEANVPTF. In DNA form, the CDR3 reads TGTGCTAGCAGTGAATTCACCGGCTCTGAGGCCAACGTCCCGACTTTC.

This clonotype is labeled as medium-sized (0.01 to 0.1%). The CDR3 spells CSANRQGMGSPLHF. The CDR3 nucleotides read TGCAGTGCTAATCGACAGGGGATGGGTTCACCCCTCCACTTT. The chain combines TRBV20-1 with TRBJ1-6; 8 nucleotides align to TRBD1. Trimming took 4 bases from V and 9 from J; bases not matched to a gene: 8. The CDR3 sequence is 14 residues long. Germline CDR1 is DFQATT and CDR2 is SNEGSKA (reference sequence).

Concerning this clonotype: It is likely a read error, because the conserved phenylalanine at the end of the CDR3 is missing. The chain has TRBV10-1 and TRBJ2-1; TRBD2 might be the D (5 bases). Germline V gene sequence: CDR1 WNHNN, CDR2 SYGVQD (reference sequence). The V gene lost 8 bases and the J gene lost 9 bases, with 20 bases spanning the gap. This CDR3 has 14 amino acids. The CDR3 sequence: CASCKSLEVAEQFS. The CDR3 DNA sequence: TGCGCCAGCTGTAAATCACTGGAGGTAGCTGAGCAGTTCTCC.

This sequence joins TRBV20-1 and TRBJ2-7, with TRBD2 matching over 10 bases. Germline trimming cut 6 bases from V and 2 bases from J; bases unmatched to any gene: 13. Germline-derived CDR1 and CDR2 are DFQATT and SNEGSKA (reference sequence). The CDR3 has 16 residues. For the CDR3, the DNA is TGCAGTGCCCAAGCGGCTAGCGGGAGTCGAGCCTACGAGCAGTACTTC. Translation gives CSAQAASGSRAYEQYF.

This clonotype was picked up a small number of times. This chain joins TRBV20-1 and TRBJ2-7; D is tentatively TRBD1 or TRBD2 (5 bases each). CDR1 is DFQATT and CDR2 is SNEGSKA in the germline V gene (reference sequence). The V and J ends lost 5 bases and 0 bases respectively, with 14 bases between them. This CDR3 has 14 residues. The CDR3 DNA follows: TGCAGTGCTCCCCCAGGGCGGGCCTCCTACGAGCAGTACTTC. Its protein is CSAPPGRASYEQYF.

Comments on this clonotype: The germline gene is not matched at one end of the junction; a read error may be the cause. This chain joins TRBV7-9 and TRBJ1-2, with D hard to call. The CDR3 runs to 12 residues. The V gene's germline CDR1 is SEHNR and CDR2 FQNEAQ (reference sequence). CDR3 nucleotides: TGTGCCAGCAGCCAAAATGGACTTGGCCACACCTTC. As protein: CASSQNGLGHTF.

In its sample, this clonotype ranks as large. The V and J genes are TRBV12-3 or TRBV12-4 and TRBJ1-6; D not certain. The V and J ends lost 3 bases and 5 bases respectively, with 8 bases between them. This CDR3 comprises 14 residues. Here the CDR3 DNA reads TGTGCCAGCAGTTTCTCACGGAATAATTCACCCCTCCACTTT. As protein: CASSFSRNNSPLHF.

As concerns this clonotype: Germline is not matched at one junction end, which may reflect a read error. The chain combines TRBV20-1 with TRBJ1-5; no reliable D call. The CDR3 has 14 residues. CDR1 and CDR2 from the germline V gene are DFQATT and SNEGSKA (reference sequence). Written as DNA, the CDR3 is TGCAGTGCTAGAGAGGGTTTTGCGAATCGGCCCCAGCATTTT. It is translated as CSAREGFANRPQHF.

This clonotype is labeled medium-sized. The genes are TRBV7-8 and TRBJ2-2; 11 positions match TRBD2. Trimming took 0 bases from V and 4 from J; bases not matched to a gene: 7. The CDR3 sequence is 18 residues long. Germline V gene data show CDR1 as SGHVS and CDR2 as FQNEAQ. CDR3 amino acids: CASSLARLGLAGTGELFF. The CDR3 DNA reads TGTGCCAGCAGCTTAGCGCGCCTCGGACTAGCGGGCACCGGGGAGCTGTTTTTT. The whole variable domain, remainder taken from reference TRBV7-8 and TRBJ2-2, is GAGVSQSPRYKVAKRGQDVALRCDPISGHVSLFWYQQALGQGPEFLTYFQNEAQLDKSGLPSDRFFAERPEGSVSTLKIQRTQQEDSAVYLCASSLARLGLAGTGELFFGEGSRLTVL.

The rearrangement joins TRBV20-1 to TRBJ1-5; 9 positions match TRBD1. Trimming took 1 base from V and 3 from J; bases not matched to a gene: 1. CDR1 is DFQATT, CDR2 SNEGSKA, per germline (reference sequence). The CDR3 runs 14 residues. The CDR3 here is CSARGDRDNQPQHF. The CDR3 DNA sequence: TGCAGTGCTAGAGGGGACAGGGACAATCAGCCCCAGCATTTT.

In this sample, this clonotype is medium-sized. The rearrangement joins TRBV6-2 or TRBV6-3 to TRBJ2-2, with D possibly being TRBD1 (6 bases). Trimming pared 7 bases from V and 4 bases from J, leaving 13 bases between. Germline V gene sequence: CDR1 MNHEY, CDR2 SVGEGT. This CDR3 has 14 amino acids. The CDR3 DNA follows: TGTGCCAGCACCACAGGGACCACCACCGGGGAGCTGTTTTTT. Amino acid sequence: CASTTGTTTGELFF.

The V gene is TRBV5-1, the J gene TRBJ2-1, with a weak D call TRBD2 (5 bases). The CDR3 consists of 12 residues. CDR1 is SGHRS, CDR2 YFSETQ, per germline. Trimming left V 1 base short and J 9 bases short, with 8 bases between. The CDR3 spells CASSLFAGEQFF. The CDR3 coding sequence is TGCGCCAGCAGCTTGTTCGCGGGTGAGCAGTTCTTC.

This chain connects TRBV5-1 to TRBJ2-3; D might be TRBD1 (5 bases). This CDR3 is 15 amino acids long. Trimming cost V 3 bases and J 0 bases, with 11 bases left between them. Germline V lookup: CDR1 SGHRS, CDR2 YFSETQ. CDR3 bases: TGCGCCAGCAGCTGGGGCAGAACTAGCACAGATACGCAGTATTTT. Its translation is CASSWGRTSTDTQYF.

As for this clonotype: A much larger clone sits a single nucleotide away, making a read error possible. The CDR3 ends on some other residue instead of the conserved phenylalanine or tryptophan, so this is likely a read error. The genes are TRBV5-1 and TRBJ2-1; 7 nucleotides agree with TRBD2. The CDR3 runs 14 residues. V dropped 4 bases and J dropped 6; count of bases not matched to a gene: 7. Germline loops: CDR1 SGHRS, CDR2 YFSETQ. CDR3 in DNA: TGCGCCAGCAGCGACGGGACTATTCCCAATGAGCAGTTCTCC. Its translation is CASSDGTIPNEQFS.